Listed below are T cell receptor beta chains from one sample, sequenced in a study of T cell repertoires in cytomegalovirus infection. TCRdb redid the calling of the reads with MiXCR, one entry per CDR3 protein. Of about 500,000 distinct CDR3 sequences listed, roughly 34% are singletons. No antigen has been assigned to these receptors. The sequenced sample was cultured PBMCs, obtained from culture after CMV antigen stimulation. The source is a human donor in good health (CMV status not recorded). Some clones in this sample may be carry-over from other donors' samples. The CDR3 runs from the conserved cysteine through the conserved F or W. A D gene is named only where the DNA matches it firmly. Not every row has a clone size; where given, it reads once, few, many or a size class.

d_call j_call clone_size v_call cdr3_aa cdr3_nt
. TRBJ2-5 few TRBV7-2 CASSLGGRPGGNF TGTGCCAGCAGCTTAGGGGGCCGGCCCGGGGGAAACTTC
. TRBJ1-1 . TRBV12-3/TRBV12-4 CASSPGGRLYGTEAFF TGTGCCAGCAGTCCTGGGGGGCGCCTTTACGGGACTGAAGCTTTCTTT
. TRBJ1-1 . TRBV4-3 CASSQELLQGTGGTEAFF TGCGCCAGCAGCCAAGAGTTGCTTCAGGGGACCGGGGGCACTGAAGCTTTCTTT
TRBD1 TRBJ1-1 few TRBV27 CASSSPGQGVLAFF TGTGCCAGCAGTTCACCGGGACAGGGGGTTCTGGCTTTCTTT
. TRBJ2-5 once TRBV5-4 CASSFGLGGTETQYF TGTGCCAGCAGCTTCGGACTAGGGGGCACGGAGACCCAGTACTTC
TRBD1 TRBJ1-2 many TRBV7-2 CASSLGGQGMRGNGYTF TGTGCCAGCAGCTTAGGGGGACAGGGGATGAGGGGAAATGGCTACACCTTC
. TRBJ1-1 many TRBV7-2 CASSSMNQNTEAFF TGTGCCAGCAGCTCAATGAATCAGAACACTGAAGCTTTCTTT
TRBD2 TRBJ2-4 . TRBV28 CASSLWGGTRLAKNIQYF TGTGCCAGCAGTTTATGGGGCGGGACTAGGCTAGCCAAAAACATTCAGTACTTC
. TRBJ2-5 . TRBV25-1 CASRKGTQGTQYF TGTGCCAGCAGAAAGGGGACGCAAGGGACCCAGTACTTC
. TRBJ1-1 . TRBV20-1 CSASVVNTEAFF TGCAGTGCTTCTGTAGTGAACACTGAAGCTTTCTTT
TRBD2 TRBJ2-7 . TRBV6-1 CASSLTSGLRGSSYEQYF TGTGCCAGCAGTCTGACTAGCGGGCTCAGGGGTTCGTCCTACGAGCAGTACTTC
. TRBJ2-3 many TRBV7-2 CASSLVGTTDTQYF TGTGCCAGCAGCTTAGTAGGCACCACAGATACGCAGTATTTT
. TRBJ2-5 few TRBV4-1 CASSPPLGVRQETQYF TGCGCCAGCAGCCCTCCCCTCGGGGTCCGCCAAGAGACCCAGTACTTC
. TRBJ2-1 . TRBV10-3 CAISSAGPYNEQFF TGTGCCATCTCGTCGGCGGGACCCTACAATGAGCAGTTCTTC
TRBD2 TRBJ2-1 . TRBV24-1 CATSARETSGYNEQFF TGTGCCACCAGTGCCCGAGAGACTAGCGGGTACAATGAGCAGTTCTTC
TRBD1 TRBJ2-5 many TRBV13 CASSSTGLAETQYF TGTGCCAGCAGCTCGACAGGGTTGGCGGAGACCCAGTACTTC
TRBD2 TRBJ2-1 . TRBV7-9 CASSLGGRSDEQFF TGTGCCAGCAGCTTAGGCGGGAGGAGCGATGAGCAGTTCTTC
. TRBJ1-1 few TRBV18 CASSRGTMNTEAFF TGTGCCAGCTCACGGGGGACCATGAACACTGAAGCTTTCTTT
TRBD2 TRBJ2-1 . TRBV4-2 CASNLALAGTLSSYNEQFF TGTGCCAGCAACTTAGCGCTAGCGGGGACCCTGAGCTCCTACAATGAGCAGTTCTTC
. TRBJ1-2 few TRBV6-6 CASSYSRGNYGYTF TGTGCCAGCAGTTACTCGCGCGGGAACTATGGCTACACCTTC
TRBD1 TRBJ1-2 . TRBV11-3 CASSSGGAEGYTF TGTGCCAGCAGCTCAGGGGGCGCGGAGGGCTACACCTTC
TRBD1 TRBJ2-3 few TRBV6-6 CASSSRTGGDTQYF TGTGCCAGCAGCTCCAGGACAGGGGGAGATACGCAGTATTTT
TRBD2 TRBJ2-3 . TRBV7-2 CASSSGLAGVADTQYF TGTGCCAGCAGCTCGGGACTAGCGGGAGTAGCAGATACGCAGTATTTT
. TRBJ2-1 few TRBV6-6 CASSYHSESRYNEQFF TGTGCCAGCAGTTACCATAGCGAGAGCCGGTACAATGAGCAGTTCTTC
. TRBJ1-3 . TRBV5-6 CASWGMDPGNTIYF TGTGCCAGCTGGGGAATGGATCCTGGAAACACCATATATTTT
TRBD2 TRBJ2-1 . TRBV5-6 CASSLLAGGTYNEQFF TGTGCCAGCAGCTTGCTAGCGGGAGGAACCTACAATGAGCAGTTCTTC
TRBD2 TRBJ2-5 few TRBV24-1 CATSDLGTREGRETQYF TGTGCCACCAGTGATTTGGGGACGCGGGAGGGCCGGGAGACCCAGTACTTC
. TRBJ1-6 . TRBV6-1 CASSPGGSSYNSPLHF TGTGCCAGCAGTCCCGGGGGCAGCTCCTATAATTCACCCCTCCACTTT
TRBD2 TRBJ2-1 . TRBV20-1 CSATRLAAYNEQFF TGCAGTGCTACCCGACTAGCGGCCTACAATGAGCAGTTCTTC
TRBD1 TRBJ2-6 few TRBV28 CASGSGQGAAGANVLTF TGTGCCAGCGGATCAGGACAGGGGGCAGCGGGGGCCAACGTCCTGACTTTC
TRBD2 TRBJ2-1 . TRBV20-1 CSARGLVSGGTYNEQFF TGCAGTGCTAGAGGCCTTGTAAGCGGGGGGACCTACAATGAGCAGTTCTTC
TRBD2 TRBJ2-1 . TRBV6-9 CASSYGTSGRAEQFF TGTGCCAGCAGTTATGGGACTAGCGGGAGGGCTGAGCAGTTCTTC
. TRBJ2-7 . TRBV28 CASSPGVGRPYEQYF TGTGCCAGCAGCCCGGGGGTTGGGCGCCCCTACGAGCAGTACTTC
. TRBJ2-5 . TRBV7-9 CASRPTQGQETQYF TGTGCCAGCAGGCCCACACAGGGACAAGAGACCCAGTACTTC
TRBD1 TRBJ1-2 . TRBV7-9 CASSPGQEPDLYGYTF TGTGCCAGCAGCCCCGGACAGGAACCGGATTTATATGGCTACACCTTC
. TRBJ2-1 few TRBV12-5 CASGFRDGDYNEQFF TGTGCTAGTGGTTTCCGGGACGGGGACTACAATGAGCAGTTCTTC
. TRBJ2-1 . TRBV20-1 CSATDNARNEQFF TGCAGTGCTACAGACAACGCCAGAAATGAGCAGTTCTTC
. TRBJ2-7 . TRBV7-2 CASSFTGWEQYF TGTGCCAGCAGTTTTACAGGGTGGGAGCAGTACTTC
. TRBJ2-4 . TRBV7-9 CASSEVMGGHKNIQYF TGTGCCAGCAGCGAAGTGATGGGTGGGCACAAAAACATTCAGTACTTC
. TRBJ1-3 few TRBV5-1 CASSLRGQSGNTIYF TGCGCCAGCAGCTTACGGGGGCAGTCTGGAAACACCATATATTTT
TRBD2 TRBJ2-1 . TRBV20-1 CSARRAGGSYNEQFF TGCAGTGCAAGAAGAGCGGGAGGTTCCTACAATGAGCAGTTCTTC
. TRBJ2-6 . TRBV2 CASRWGPGANVLTF TGTGCCAGCAGATGGGGGCCTGGGGCCAACGTCCTGACTTTC
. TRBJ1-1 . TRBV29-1 CSGGGRTEAFF TGCAGCGGGGGGGGCCGAACTGAAGCTTTCTTT
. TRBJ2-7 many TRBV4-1 CASREVPTRRNEQYF TGCGCCAGCAGGGAAGTCCCCACACGTCGCAACGAGCAGTACTTC
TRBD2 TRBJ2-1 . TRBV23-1 CASSHEREGLEQFF TGCGCCAGCAGTCATGAGCGGGAGGGCCTGGAGCAGTTCTTC
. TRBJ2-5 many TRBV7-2 CASSGLRGKETQYF TGTGCCAGCAGCGGATTACGCGGGAAAGAGACCCAGTACTTC
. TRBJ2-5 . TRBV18 CASSPRNNGRETQYF TGTGCCAGCTCACCACGAAACAACGGACGAGAGACCCAGTACTTC
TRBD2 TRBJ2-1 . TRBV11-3 CASSLEGLAGGPSYNEQFF TGTGCCAGCAGCTTAGAGGGACTAGCGGGAGGGCCCTCCTACAATGAGCAGTTCTTC
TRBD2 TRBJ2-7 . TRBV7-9 CASSPSLGRLADNEQYF TGTGCCAGCAGCCCATCCTTGGGGCGCCTAGCGGACAATGAGCAGTACTTC
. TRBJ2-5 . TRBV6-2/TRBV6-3 CASKRNPGTETQYF TGTGCCAGCAAACGGAATCCGGGTACAGAGACCCAGTACTTC
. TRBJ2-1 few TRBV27 CASAAKHLNEQFF TGTGCCAGCGCCGCGAAACACTTGAATGAGCAGTTCTTC
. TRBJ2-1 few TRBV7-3 CASSPMGGTTYNEQFF TGTGCCAGCAGCCCTATGGGCGGGACAACATACAATGAGCAGTTCTTC